This TCR beta chain was profiled in a study of blood T cell repertoires in COVID-19. Study-level information: Samples representing acute and convalescent COVID-19 were sourced from the United States, Italy and Spain. PBMCs, B-cell-depleted T cells, or T cells provided the cDNA or gDNA that made up the material.

How the authors handled the data: Counts of nucleated cells, estimated from reference gene primer amplification, were obtained. Libraries were prepared by immunoSEQ multiplex PCR; TCRdb keeps only in-frame clonotypes and omits some of them. D and trimming were read from the DNA, whereas the V and J calls and clone size are those reported in that table. The data show about 490,000 clones, approximately 85% seen once. The sample consisted of peripheral blood. The receptor was derived from a human donor in a cohort sampled during active COVID-19.

The CDR3 region has the DNA TGTGCCTGGACCGACAGGGGGGTGAACACCATATATTTT. Encoded protein: CAWTDRGVNTIYF. The chain links TRBV30 to TRBJ1-3; TRBD1 matches at 9 bases. Germline CDR1 GTSNPN, CDR2 SVGIG (reference sequence). The CDR3 runs 13 residues. Germline trimming cut 4 bases from V and 7 bases from J; bases unmatched to any gene: 5. Variable domain in full (rest from reference TRBV30 and TRBJ1-3): SQTIHQWPATLVQPVGSPLSLECTVEGTSNPNLYWYRQAAGRGLQLLFYSVGIGQISSEVPQNLSASRPQDRQFILSSKKLLLSDSGFYLCAWTDRGVNTIYFGEGSWLTVV.